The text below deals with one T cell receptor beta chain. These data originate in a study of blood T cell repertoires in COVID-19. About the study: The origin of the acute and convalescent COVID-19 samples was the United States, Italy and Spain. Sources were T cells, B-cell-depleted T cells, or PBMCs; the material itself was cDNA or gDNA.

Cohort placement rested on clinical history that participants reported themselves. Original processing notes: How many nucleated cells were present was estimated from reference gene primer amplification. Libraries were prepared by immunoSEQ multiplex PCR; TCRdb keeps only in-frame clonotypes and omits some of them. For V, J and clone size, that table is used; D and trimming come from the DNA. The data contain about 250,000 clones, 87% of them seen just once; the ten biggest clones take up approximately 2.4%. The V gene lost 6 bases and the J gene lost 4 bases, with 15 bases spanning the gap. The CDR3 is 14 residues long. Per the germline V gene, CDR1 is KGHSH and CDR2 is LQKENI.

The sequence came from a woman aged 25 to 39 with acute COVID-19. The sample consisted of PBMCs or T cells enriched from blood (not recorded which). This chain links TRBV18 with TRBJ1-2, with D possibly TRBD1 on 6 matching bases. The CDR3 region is CASSQDQGSYGYTF. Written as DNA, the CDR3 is TGTGCCAGCTCTCAGGACCAGGGGTCCTATGGCTACACCTTC.